The 13 T cell receptor beta chains in this list originate from one sample, sequenced in a study of CD8 T cells in Susac syndrome (dated by TCRdb to about 2019). The library relied on the immunoSEQ multiplex PCR assay. RNA was extracted using the RNeasy kit, and roughly 0.5 to 1 microgram was reverse transcribed with random hexamers. Through fastp at Q25 and MiXCR, TCRdb rebuilt clones from the public reads, retaining in-frame beta chains. Under each unique CDR3 protein, matching rows form one entry showing the most common genes and DNA. The sample records approximately 100,000 distinct CDR3 sequences, about 90% of which are singletons. Together, the top ten hold 0.14% of the sample. The specimen sequenced was CD4+ T cells from PBMCs. The receptors shown here come from a human donor in good health.

V is TRBV28 and J is TRBJ1-2; TRBD1 is a possible D gene (5 bases). Looked up from germline, CDR1 is MDHEN and CDR2 is SYDVKM. The CDR3 sequence is 14 residues long. Trimming stripped 6 bases from V and 6 bases from J, with 17 bases between. This chain's CDR3 is CASSLPGAGDGYTF. The DNA of the CDR3 is TGTGCCAGCAGCCTCCCGGGTGCGGGGGATGGCTACACCTTC.

This clonotype was picked up one time. The V call is TRBV7-2, the J call TRBJ1-3; D might be TRBD1 (5 bases). CDR1 is SGHTA and CDR2 is FQGNSA in the germline V gene. The CDR3 sequence is 16 residues long. V shed 1 base and J shed 4 bases, with 14 bases lying between them. In DNA form, the CDR3 reads TGTGCCAGCAGCTTAGACCCGGGGCCGGGCGGAAACACCATATATTTT. Translated: CASSLDPGPGGNTIYF. The variable domain in full, with the rest retrieved from reference TRBV7-2 and TRBJ1-3, is GAGVSQSPSNKVTEKGKDVELRCDPISGHTALYWYRQSLGQGLEFLIYFQGNSAPDKSGLPSDRFSAERTGGSVSTLTIQRTQQEDSAVYLCASSLDPGPGGNTIYFGEGSWLTVV.

The V call is TRBV29-1, the J call TRBJ1-2; no clear D gene. V lost 6 bases and J 4 bases, leaving 15 bases between the germline ends. Germline CDR1 is SQVTM and CDR2 is ANQGSEA. The CDR3 extends over 13 amino acids. The CDR3 DNA is TGCAGCGTGGCGCAGGATCGCGGCTATGGCTACACCTTC. This sequence encodes CSVAQDRGYGYTF.

This chain uses TRBV6-2 or TRBV6-3 with TRBJ2-3; TRBD1 matches at 8 bases. This CDR3 contains 16 residues. Trimming took 2 bases from V and 4 from J; bases not matched to a gene: 8. Germline V CDR1 and CDR2: MNHEY, SVGEGT. CDR3 sequence reads: CASSYGPGTGADTQYF. Written as DNA, the CDR3 is TGTGCCAGCAGTTACGGCCCAGGGACAGGCGCAGATACGCAGTATTTT.

The rearrangement links TRBV9 to TRBJ1-1; D is uncertain. Germline V gene sequence: CDR1 SGDLS, CDR2 YYNGEE. This CDR3 comprises 14 residues. V was cut by 3 bases and J by 3 bases, with 12 bases left in between. CDR3 protein: CASSASSIDTEAFF. CDR3 bases: TGTGCCAGCAGCGCTTCCTCGATAGACACTGAAGCTTTCTTT.

The V gene is TRBV12-3 or TRBV12-4, the J gene TRBJ2-7, with D possibly called TRBD1 or TRBD2 (5 bases each). With 9 bases removed from V and 6 bases from J, the gap between germline ends came to 15 bases. CDR3 length: 12 residues. DNA of the CDR3: TGTGCCAGTTGGGACGGCTCGGCCGAGCAGTACTTC. This translates into CASWDGSAEQYF.

The chain is built from TRBV6-1 and TRBJ1-1; D gene uncertain. Germline V gene lookup returns CDR1 MNHNS and CDR2 SASEGT. The CDR3 covers 13 residues. Between the trimmed V and J ends, which lost 3 bases and 4 bases, there was a span of 9 bases. The CDR3 sequence is CASSEGLGTEAFF. CDR3 bases: TGTGCCAGCAGTGAGGGGTTGGGCACTGAAGCTTTCTTT.

This clonotype appeared a single time. The J gene is TRBJ2-1, the V gene TRBV7-8; a possible D gene is TRBD2 (6 bases). The V end was cut by 2 bases, the J end by 4 bases, with 15 bases between. Germline values: CDR1 SGHVS, CDR2 FQNEAQ. The length of the CDR3 is 16 residues. The CDR3 DNA sequence: TGTGCCAGCAGCTTATTGACGGCTAGCGTATACAATGAGCAGTTCTTC. Protein product: CASSLLTASVYNEQFF.

This sequence joins TRBV14 and TRBJ2-7, with TRBD2 as a possible D gene (6 bases). The CDR3 is 17 residues long. The germline V gene encodes CDR1 SGHDN and CDR2 FVKESK. V lost 0 bases to trimming and J lost 1 base, with 16 bases between them. CDR3 sequence (DNA): TGTGCCAGCAGCCAAGATTACGGGCTAGCGACATCCTACGAGCAGTACTTC. Residues: CASSQDYGLATSYEQYF.

V usage is TRBV20-1 and J usage is TRBJ2-1, with 8 bases fitting TRBD1. This CDR3 has 15 residues. Germline assignment: CDR1 DFQATT and CDR2 SNEGSKA (reference sequence). The trim removed 1 base at V and 4 bases at J, leaving 6 bases unmatched. CDR3 DNA sequence: TGCAGTGCTAGAGCTAGACAGGGGATGTACAATGAGCAGTTCTTC. Encoded protein: CSARARQGMYNEQFF.

The J gene is TRBJ2-1, the V gene TRBV20-1; 9 bases are shared with TRBD2. From germline, CDR1 is DFQATT and CDR2 SNEGSKA (reference sequence). The CDR3 is 14 amino acids. V lost 4 bases to trimming and J lost 6 bases; unmatched junction nucleotides: 7. CDR3 protein: CSAKGLASLNEQFF. The CDR3, as DNA: TGCAGTGCTAAGGGACTAGCTAGTCTCAATGAGCAGTTCTTC.

This chain links TRBV2 with TRBJ2-3; no clear D gene. The V and J ends lost 5 bases and 3 bases respectively, with 6 bases between them. The CDR3 runs to 12 residues. Looked up from germline, CDR1 is SNHLY and CDR2 is FYNNEI. The DNA of the CDR3 is TGTGCCAGCAGTAAAGGAACAGATACGCAGTATTTT. Protein: CASSKGTDTQYF.

The chain employs TRBV2 and TRBJ2-5, with D possibly being TRBD1 or TRBD2 (6 bases each). Germline assignment: CDR1 SNHLY and CDR2 FYNNEI. This CDR3 comprises 16 residues. V shed 9 bases and J shed 5 bases, with 25 bases lying between them. CDR3 residues: CASNLGGFGPTETQYF. In DNA form, the CDR3 reads TGTGCCAGTAACCTCGGGGGCTTCGGCCCGACCGAGACCCAGTACTTC.